These 11 T cell receptor beta chains originate from one sample sequenced in a study of blood T cell repertoires in COVID-19. Repertoires were generated with immunoSEQ multiplex PCR, while TCRdb's copy carries only in-frame clones and drops some. The sample has about 240,000 clones, around 88% seen once. The specimen sequenced was peripheral blood. These TCRs come from an elderly man with acute or convalescent COVID-19.

The chain couples TRBV10-3 to TRBJ2-3; 12 positions agree with TRBD2. Germline values: CDR1 ENHRY, CDR2 SYGVKD. V trimming: 8 bases; J trimming: 4 bases; junction bases outside the gene matches: 4. The CDR3 spans 14 residues. The CDR3 DNA is TGTGCCATCGCGCTAGCGGGAGGGTCAGATACGCAGTATTTT. It is translated as CAIALAGGSDTQYF.

V gene TRBV5-6 combines with J gene TRBJ1-2, with no clear D. CDR3 size: 11 residues. Trimming shortened V by 1 base and J by 8 bases, and 6 bases separated the two germline ends. Germline CDR1 reads SGHDT; CDR2 reads YYEEEE. CDR3 coding DNA: TGTGCCAGCAGCTTGTCCCAAGGCTACACCTTC. This translates into CASSLSQGYTF. Full variable domain (missing parts from reference TRBV5-6 and TRBJ1-2): DAGVTQSPTHLIKTRGQQVTLRCSPKSGHDTVSWYQQALGQGPQFIFQYYEEEERQRGNFPDRFSGHQFPNYSSELNVNALLLGDSALYLCASSLSQGYTFGSGTRLTVV.

The chain recombines TRBV29-1 with TRBJ2-7; TRBD1 might be the D (5 bases). V lost 4 bases, J lost 0 bases, and 7 bases lay in between. The germline V gene encodes CDR1 SQVTM and CDR2 ANQGSEA. The CDR3 consists of 12 residues. CDR3 loop: CSVVGASYEQYF. The CDR3 bases are TGCAGCGTTGTAGGGGCCTCCTACGAGCAGTACTTC.

This chain uses TRBV4-2 with TRBJ2-1; 8 nucleotides match TRBD2. Germline-derived CDR1 and CDR2 are LGHNA and YNFKEQ. The V and J ends lost 0 bases and 13 bases, in that order; junction bases with no gene match: 11. The CDR3 has 15 residues. The CDR3 loop reads CASSQDRGTSSIQFF. The CDR3 DNA is TGTGCCAGCAGCCAAGATCGCGGGACTAGTAGTATCCAGTTCTTC.

The rearrangement links TRBV18 to TRBJ2-6; a weak D match, TRBD2 (5 bases). The germline V gene has CDR1 KGHSH and CDR2 LQKENI. The CDR3 extends over 18 amino acids. V gave up 1 base and J gave up 0 bases, with 13 bases separating them. CDR3 loop: CASSPLQPGSSGANVLTF. CDR3 sequence (DNA): TGTGCCAGCTCACCACTCCAGCCGGGGAGCTCTGGGGCCAACGTCCTGACTTTC.

The chain uses TRBV27 and TRBJ1-4, with 11 positions matching TRBD1. Per germline, CDR1 MNHEY and CDR2 SMNVEV (reference sequence). CDR3 size: 15 residues. Trimming at V came to 6 bases and at J to 8 bases, leaving 8 bases not matched to a gene. CDR3 in amino acids: CASRSGTGGREKLFF. The CDR3 coding sequence is TGTGCCAGCAGATCCGGGACAGGGGGAAGGGAAAAACTGTTTTTT.

The chain combines TRBV19 with TRBJ1-2, with a tentative D call TRBD1 (5 bases). The CDR3 extends over 14 amino acids. Germline-derived CDR1 and CDR2 are LNHDA and SQIVND (reference sequence). Trimming stripped 4 bases from V and 2 bases from J, with 11 bases between. CDR3 DNA: TGTGCCAGTAGTAGGCAGGGCCCAAACTATGGCTACACCTTC. This translates into CASSRQGPNYGYTF.

The CDR3 protein is CASSKLTGNTGELFF. CDR3 nucleotide sequence: TGTGCCAGCAGCAAGCTGACAGGGAACACCGGGGAGCTGTTTTTT. The rearrangement links TRBV11-2 to TRBJ2-2, with D possibly TRBD1 on 6 matching bases. Per germline, CDR1 SGHAT and CDR2 FQNNGV. The CDR3 spans 15 residues. Trimming removed 5 bases at V and 1 base at J, with 11 bases between.

This chain connects TRBV5-1 to TRBJ2-3, with D tentatively TRBD2 (6 bases). CDR3 size: 18 residues. V was pared by 0 bases and J by 1 base, with 18 bases between. Per the germline V gene, CDR1 is SGHRS and CDR2 is YFSETQ. The CDR3 is CASSLGSMAPGGTDTQYF. The CDR3, as DNA: TGCGCCAGCAGCTTGGGCTCTATGGCCCCGGGGGGCACAGATACGCAGTATTTT. Full variable domain (missing parts from reference TRBV5-1 and TRBJ2-3): KAGVTQTPRYLIKTRGQQVTLSCSPISGHRSVSWYQQTPGQGLQFLFEYFSETQRNKGNFPGRFSGRQFSNSRSEMNVSTLELGDSALYLCASSLGSMAPGGTDTQYFGPGTRLTVL.

The chain uses TRBV6-5 and TRBJ1-5, with TRBD1 as a possible D gene (6 bases). Per germline, CDR1 MNHEY and CDR2 SVGAGI. Deletions cut 6 bases from V and 12 bases from J, with 12 bases between. CDR3 length equals 11 residues. CDR3 DNA: TGTGCCAGCAGGGGACAAACAGGCCAGCATTTT. Its translation: CASRGQTGQHF.

V gene TRBV13 combines with J gene TRBJ2-7; TRBD2 matches at 7 bases. Trimming at V came to 8 bases and at J to 1 base, leaving 2 bases not matched to a gene. This CDR3 region has 12 residues. Germline values: CDR1 PRHDT, CDR2 FYEKMQ (reference sequence). The DNA of the CDR3 is TGTGCCAGCCAGCGGGGTTCCTACGAGCAGTACTTC. Its translation is CASQRGSYEQYF.